These 22 T cell receptor beta chains were all obtained from the same sample, sequenced in a study of blood T cell repertoires in COVID-19. Profiling relied on immunoSEQ multiplex PCR, and the TCRdb table lists in-frame clones only, not all of them. The sample consists of more than 300,000 clones, over 75% of them appearing once. The source material was PBMCs or T cells enriched from blood (not recorded which). These receptors were taken from a man in his forties in a cohort exposed to, infected with or recovered from COVID-19 (not recorded which).

The chain is built from TRBV9 and TRBJ1-1; D is perhaps TRBD1 (6 bases). There are 15 residues in the CDR3. Germline V CDR1 and CDR2: SGDLS, YYNGEE. V lost 0 bases and J lost 0, with 9 bases in between. The CDR3 sequence: CASSVVTGLNTEAFF. The CDR3, as DNA: TGTGCCAGCAGCGTAGTGACAGGCTTGAACACTGAAGCTTTCTTT.

Concerning this clone: Because it lacks the conserved phenylalanine or tryptophan at the end, this CDR3 is likely a read error. The limits of the CDR3 on the DNA are not certain, so only TCRdb's listed CDR3 is given. The chain recombines TRBV23-1 with TRBJ2-7; no check of the table's D call, TRBD1, against the DNA was made. TRBV23-1 is noted as an ORF with a role that remains uncertain. From its first to its last residue, the CDR3 has 8 amino acids. This CDR3 reads CASTQQGI.

A few counts support this clone. J is TRBJ2-4 and V is TRBV28, with D perhaps TRBD2 (6 bases). This CDR3 is built from 18 residues. From germline, CDR1 is MDHEN and CDR2 SYDVKM. V shed 5 bases and J shed 6 bases, with 26 bases lying between them. As DNA, the CDR3 is TGTGCCAGCAGTCACACGAGGGAGTTGCTTGGAGGGTTAAACATTCAGTACTTC. Its translation: CASSHTRELLGGLNIQYF.

The count of this clone is one. The chain joins TRBV27 to TRBJ1-5; 7 bases agree with TRBD1. This CDR3 spans 15 amino acids. CDR1 is MNHEY, CDR2 SMNVEV, per germline (reference sequence). V dropped 6 bases and J dropped 3; count of bases not matched to a gene: 8. The CDR3 DNA reads TGTGCCAGCAGGGGGACAGTCGATTCCAATCAGCCCCAGCATTTT. Translating it yields CASRGTVDSNQPQHF.

This clone has just one count. The gene calls are TRBV7-2 and TRBJ2-2, with a tentative D call TRBD2 (6 bases). Germline V gene sequence: CDR1 SGHTA, CDR2 FQGNSA. CDR3 length: 16 amino acids. The V end was cut by 4 bases, the J end by 0 bases, with 12 bases between. The CDR3 sequence is CASSSRLDTNTGELFF. The CDR3 nucleotides read TGTGCCAGCAGCTCACGACTAGACACGAACACCGGGGAGCTGTTTTTT.

The chain has TRBV6-1 and TRBJ1-5, with 7 bases that match TRBD1. V gave up 1 base and J gave up 4 bases; unmatched junction bases: 4. This CDR3 spans 15 amino acids. Germline V lookup: CDR1 MNHNS, CDR2 SASEGT. CDR3 residues: CASSEGTGKNQPQHF. Here the CDR3 DNA reads TGTGCCAGCAGTGAAGGGACAGGAAAAAATCAGCCCCAGCATTTT.

The V and J genes are TRBV5-4 and TRBJ2-3; TRBD2 aligns across 10 bases. The CDR3 is 16 residues long. Germline loops: CDR1 SGHNT, CDR2 YYREEE (reference sequence). With 0 bases clipped from V and 1 base from J, the junction kept 2 bases outside the gene matches. The CDR3 DNA follows: TGTGCCAGCAGCTTGGCTAGCGGGAGTGGCACAGATACGCAGTATTTT. Its translation: CASSLASGSGTDTQYF.

The chain uses TRBV5-1 and TRBJ2-1; 11 bases map to TRBD2. Germline CDR1 is SGHRS and CDR2 is YFSETQ. Losses at the gene ends were 2 bases for V and 3 bases for J; bases not matched to a gene: 7. The CDR3 loop spans 17 amino acids. The chain's CDR3 is CASSLMIAGGYYNEQFF. CDR3 nucleotides: TGCGCCAGCAGCTTAATGATAGCGGGAGGGTACTACAATGAGCAGTTCTTC.

The CDR3 DNA sequence: TGTGCCAGCAGCGGGGCTAGCGGGAGGGGTGAGACCCAGTACTTC. Its translation: CASSGASGRGETQYF. The chain carries TRBV9 and TRBJ2-5; TRBD2 aligns across 12 bases. Trimming cost V 3 bases and J 5 bases; bases outside gene matches: 5. The length of the CDR3 is 15 residues. Germline V gene sequence: CDR1 SGDLS, CDR2 YYNGEE. Complete variable domain (other parts from reference TRBV9 and TRBJ2-5): DSGVTQTPKHLITATGQRVTLRCSPRSGDLSVYWYQQSLDQGLQFLIQYYNGEERAKGNILERFSAQQFPDLHSELNLSSLELGDSALYFCASSGASGRGETQYFGPGTRLLVL.

Only one count was recorded for this clone. Here the CDR3 DNA reads TGTGCCAGCAGTTTTCTTCGGGTGGGAGAGACCCAGTACTTC. Translation: CASSFLRVGETQYF. The chain is built from TRBV6-5 and TRBJ2-5; D uncertain. Germline CDR1 and CDR2: MNHEY and SVGAGI. This CDR3 has 14 amino acids. The V and J ends lost 4 bases and 4 bases respectively, with 13 bases between them.

On this clone: Other DNA sequences from this sample encode an identical CDR3 as well. The chain's CDR3 is CATSRGLARQETQYF. The CDR3 DNA sequence: TGTGCCACCAGCAGGGGACTAGCGCGTCAAGAGACCCAGTACTTC. This chain joins TRBV15 and TRBJ2-5; 10 bases agree with TRBD2. CDR3 length: 15 residues. CDR1 and CDR2 from the germline V gene are LNHNV and YYDKDF (reference sequence). V was pared by 3 bases and J by 2 bases, with 3 bases of the junction left unmatched.

The rearrangement joins TRBV27 to TRBJ2-2, with 10 bases that match TRBD1. Germline assignment: CDR1 MNHEY and CDR2 SMNVEV (reference sequence). The CDR3 length is 14 residues. Trimming took 8 bases from V and 7 from J; bases not matched to a gene: 7. This chain's CDR3 is CASGKGQGIGELFF. The CDR3 DNA sequence: TGTGCCAGCGGCAAGGGACAGGGGATCGGGGAGCTGTTTTTT.

CDR3 DNA: TGTGCCAGCAGCGTAGCAGAGAGCGCAGATACGCAGTATTTT. It yields the protein CASSVAESADTQYF. The V and J genes are TRBV6-4 and TRBJ2-3; D not certain. Germline V CDR1 and CDR2: MRHNA, SNTAGT. V was pared by 6 bases and J by 4 bases, with 14 bases between. The CDR3 covers 14 residues.

The chain recombines TRBV19 with TRBJ1-5, with 8 bases lining up with TRBD1. V lost 11 bases and J lost 0; bases outside the gene matches: 15. Germline V gives CDR1 LNHDA, CDR2 SQIVND (reference sequence). There are 17 residues in the CDR3. CDR3 in amino acids: CAVGDKDRVGSNQPQHF. The DNA for the CDR3 is TGTGCCGTTGGGGATAAGGACAGGGTCGGTAGCAATCAGCCCCAGCATTTT.

The table lists this clone with a few counts. The chain employs TRBV5-4 and TRBJ2-7; 11 nucleotides line up with TRBD2. Germline V gives CDR1 SGHNT, CDR2 YYREEE (reference sequence). V was clipped by 2 bases and J by 4 bases; unmatched bases: 5. CDR3 length equals 15 residues. The CDR3 DNA follows: TGTGCCAGCAGCTTCGGGGTAGCGGGAGGGTACGAGCAGTACTTC. Its translation is CASSFGVAGGYEQYF.

CDR3 sequence (DNA): TGTGCCAGCAGCAAAGCCGGGGGTTTGGAGACCCAGTACTTC. Amino acid sequence: CASSKAGGLETQYF. This sequence joins TRBV21-1 and TRBJ2-5; TRBD2 is the table's D call and was not checked against the DNA. TRBV21-1 is a documented pseudogene. The CDR3 contains 14 residues.

This clone was detected only once. This chain uses TRBV9 with TRBJ2-4; TRBD1 matches 7 bases. Germline trimming cut 6 bases from V and 6 bases from J; bases unmatched to any gene: 3. CDR3 length: 12 residues. From germline, CDR1 is SGDLS and CDR2 YYNGEE. For the CDR3, the DNA is TGTGCCAGCAAGGGGGCTGGAAACATTCAGTACTTC. Its protein is CASKGAGNIQYF.

CDR3 loop: CASSGTVGLSTYEQYF. CDR3 nucleotide sequence: TGCGCCAGCAGCGGTACAGTCGGACTGTCAACCTACGAGCAGTACTTC. The rearrangement joins TRBV5-1 to TRBJ2-7, with D possibly TRBD2 on 5 matching bases. The germline gives CDR1 SGHRS, CDR2 YFSETQ. V shed 4 bases and J shed 2 bases, with 19 bases lying between them. The CDR3 loop spans 16 amino acids.

V and J are TRBV2 and TRBJ1-1; D remains ambiguous. The CDR3 loop spans 11 amino acids. The V end was cut by 4 bases, the J end by 11 bases, with 11 bases between. Germline values: CDR1 SNHLY, CDR2 FYNNEI. In DNA form, the CDR3 reads TGTGCCAGCAGTGTAAGGTCGGAGGCTTTCTTT. This sequence encodes CASSVRSEAFF.

The genes are TRBV19 and TRBJ1-5, with D unresolved. This CDR3 has 15 residues. V lost 7 bases and J 1 base, leaving 14 bases between the germline ends. Germline CDR1 is LNHDA and CDR2 is SQIVND (reference sequence). In DNA form, the CDR3 reads TGTGCCAGTACTCCCCGGGGTGGGAGCAATCAGCCCCAGCATTTT. Amino acid sequence: CASTPRGGSNQPQHF.

This clone was observed once. The chain links TRBV11-2 to TRBJ1-1; D remains unclear. CDR1 SGHAT and CDR2 FQNNGV come from the germline V gene. Trimming removed 3 bases from V and 7 bases from J, with 15 bases in between. CDR3 size: 14 residues. CDR3 DNA sequence: TGTGCCAGCAGCTTGAAAGGAGGTAGTGGTGAAGCTTTCTTT. Its translation is CASSLKGGSGEAFF.

This rearrangement joins TRBV19 to TRBJ1-5, with D unclear. V shed 5 bases and J shed 7 bases, with 12 bases lying between them. The CDR3 has 13 amino acids. Germline loops: CDR1 LNHDA, CDR2 SQIVND (reference sequence). As DNA, the CDR3 is TGTGCCAGTAGTTACGGGGAAAGGCAGCCCCAGCATTTT. It specifies CASSYGERQPQHF. The full variable domain, in which reference TRBV19 and TRBJ1-5 provide the parts outside the CDR3, is DGGITQSPKYLFRKEGQNVTLSCEQNLNHDAMYWYRQDPGQGLRLIYYSQIVNDFQKGDIAEGYSVSREKKESFPLTVTSAQKNPTAFYLCASSYGERQPQHFGDGTRLSIL.